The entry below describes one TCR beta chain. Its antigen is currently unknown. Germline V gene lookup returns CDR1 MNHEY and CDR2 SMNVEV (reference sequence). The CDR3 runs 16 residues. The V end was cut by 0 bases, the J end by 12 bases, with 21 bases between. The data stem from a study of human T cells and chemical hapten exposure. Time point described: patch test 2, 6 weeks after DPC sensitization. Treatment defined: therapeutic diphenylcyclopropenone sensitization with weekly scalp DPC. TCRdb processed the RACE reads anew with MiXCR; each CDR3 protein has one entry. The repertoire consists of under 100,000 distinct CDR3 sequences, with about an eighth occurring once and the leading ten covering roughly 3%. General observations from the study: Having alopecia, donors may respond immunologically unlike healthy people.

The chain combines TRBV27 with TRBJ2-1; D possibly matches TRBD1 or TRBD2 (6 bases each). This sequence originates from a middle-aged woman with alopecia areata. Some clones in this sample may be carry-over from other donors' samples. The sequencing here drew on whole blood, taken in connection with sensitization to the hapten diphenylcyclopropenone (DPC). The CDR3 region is CASSLSIGRGPEVQFF. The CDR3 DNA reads TGTGCCAGCAGTTTATCGATCGGTCGGGGGCCGGAGGTGCAGTTCTTC.